This entry lists 32 T cell receptor beta chains sequenced from one sample in a study of T cell repertoires in cytomegalovirus infection (dated by TCRdb to between 2018 and 2021). The instrument was an Illumina HiSeq 1500. TCRdb reprocessed the public reads (quality trimming at Q25 with fastp, clone calling with MiXCR) and kept in-frame beta chains. When rows share a CDR3 protein, they turn into one entry using the most common DNA and genes. Counted in this sample were some 170,000 distinct CDR3 sequences; about a sixth of them appeared once. In total, the top ten clones hold around 25% of the sample. The sequencing input was CD8+ T cells from PBMCs. All receptors come from a human donor in good health (CMV status not recorded). Some clones in this sample may be carry-over from other donors' samples.

The genes are TRBV4-1 and TRBJ2-3, with 7 nucleotides matching TRBD2. This CDR3 is built from 18 residues. The junction had 14 bases not matched to a gene; V was cut back by 3 bases and J by 2 bases. Per the germline V gene, CDR1 is MGHRA and CDR2 is YSYEKL. This CDR3 reads CASSQTRDYRRNTDTQYF. The CDR3 DNA reads TGCGCCAGCAGCCAGACCCGGGACTACCGGAGAAACACAGATACGCAGTATTTT.

This sequence joins TRBV6-5 and TRBJ2-6; D is uncertain. The CDR3 consists of 15 residues. V shed 0 bases and J shed 2 bases, with 5 bases lying between them. Germline V gives CDR1 MNHEY, CDR2 SVGAGI. CDR3 protein: CASSYSGTGANVLTF. The CDR3 DNA is TGTGCCAGCAGTTACTCGGGCACTGGGGCCAACGTCCTGACTTTC.

The genes are TRBV6-2 or TRBV6-3 and TRBJ1-5, with D possibly being TRBD1 (5 bases). The ends were cut back, 2 bases at V and 2 bases at J, with 19 bases in the middle. The V gene's germline CDR1 is MNHEY and CDR2 SVGEGT. CDR3 size: 18 residues. The CDR3 protein is CASSYGIGGRVGNQPQHF. CDR3 sequence (DNA): TGTGCCAGCAGTTACGGTATCGGGGGAAGGGTTGGCAATCAGCCCCAGCATTTT.

A few counts support this clonotype. The chain recombines TRBV28 with TRBJ2-6; unclear D gene. Trimming removed 8 bases from V and 0 bases from J, with 11 bases in between. The CDR3 totals 15 residues. Per germline, CDR1 MDHEN and CDR2 SYDVKM. In nucleotides, the CDR3 is TGTGCCAGCTTAAATATTCGCTCTGGGGCCAACGTCCTGACTTTC. This codes for CASLNIRSGANVLTF.

This clonotype was counted only a few times. The chain couples TRBV12-3 or TRBV12-4 to TRBJ2-7; a possible D gene is TRBD1 (6 bases). The V and J ends lost 1 base and 5 bases respectively, with 12 bases between them. This CDR3 has 14 amino acids. The CDR3 loop reads CASSLEGQYDEQYF. The CDR3, as DNA: TGTGCCAGCAGTTTAGAAGGACAGTACGACGAGCAGTACTTC.

There are a few counts of this clonotype. V and J are TRBV6-1 and TRBJ2-4, with TRBD1 matching 8 bases. Germline V gives CDR1 MNHNS, CDR2 SASEGT. V lost 8 bases and J lost 6; bases outside the gene matches: 3. The length of the CDR3 is 12 residues. In nucleotides, the CDR3 is TGTGCCAGCGGACAGGGAGGAAACATTCAGTACTTC. Its translation is CASGQGGNIQYF.

The table lists this clonotype with a few counts. The chain recombines TRBV28 with TRBJ2-5, with a weak D call TRBD2 (7 bases). Trimming removed 5 bases at V and 4 bases at J, with 26 bases between. Germline V gene data show CDR1 as MDHEN and CDR2 as SYDVKM. This CDR3 contains 18 residues. The CDR3 nucleotides are TGTGCCAGCAGTCCCACCTCGCTTCGGTTAGGGGGGGGAGAGACCCAGTACTTC. Translating gives CASSPTSLRLGGGETQYF.

The gene calls are TRBV11-2 and TRBJ2-1; 7 bases match TRBD1. Trimming removed 0 bases from V and 5 bases from J; junction bases left unmatched: 13. Germline CDR1 is SGHAT and CDR2 is FQNNGV. The CDR3 sequence is 18 residues long. CDR3 sequence reads: CASSLDGPRGWANNEQFF. The DNA for the CDR3 is TGTGCCAGCAGCTTAGATGGCCCCAGGGGGTGGGCAAACAATGAGCAGTTCTTC.

This clonotype was detected only a few times. The chain has TRBV10-3 and TRBJ1-5, with TRBD1 as a possible D gene (5 bases). The CDR3 has 14 residues. Germline V CDR1 and CDR2: ENHRY, SYGVKD. Trimming took off 0 bases at V and 2 bases at J, with 5 bases between the two ends. The DNA for the CDR3 is TGTGCCATCAGTGAGTCAGGGGGCAATCAGCCCCAGCATTTT. Protein sequence: CAISESGGNQPQHF.

This clonotype was found a few times. The chain joins TRBV7-8 to TRBJ2-7; weak D call: TRBD1 (5 bases). V lost 5 bases, J lost 0 bases, and 11 bases lay in between. The CDR3 contains 14 residues. From germline, CDR1 is SGHVS and CDR2 FQNEAQ. CDR3 coding DNA: TGTGCCAGCAGCCTTGCAGGGCCCTCCTACGAGCAGTACTTC. Translation gives CASSLAGPSYEQYF.

The rearrangement uses TRBV27 and TRBJ2-1, with a possible D match to TRBD2 (7 bases). The CDR3 covers 15 residues. CDR1 is MNHEY and CDR2 is SMNVEV in the germline V gene (reference sequence). V lost 3 bases, J lost 7 bases, and 16 bases lay in between. CDR3 sequence reads: CASSFGGGASNEQFF. The CDR3 nucleotides are TGTGCCAGCAGTTTTGGTGGGGGGGCCTCAAATGAGCAGTTCTTC.

The chain carries TRBV6-6 and TRBJ1-2; 7 nucleotides line up with TRBD1. Looked up from germline, CDR1 is MNHNY and CDR2 is SVGAGI (reference sequence). CDR3 length equals 15 residues. Germline trimming cut 8 bases from V and 8 bases from J; bases unmatched to any gene: 17. The CDR3 region has the DNA TGTGCCAGCGGACCAAAAAAGACAGGGAATAAGGGCTACACCTTC. It yields the protein CASGPKKTGNKGYTF.

This clonotype has more than one count but fewer than ten. This chain links TRBV2 with TRBJ2-7, with a weak D call TRBD1 (5 bases). Deletions cut 3 bases from V and 1 base from J, with 7 bases between. The CDR3 loop spans 13 amino acids. Looked up from germline, CDR1 is SNHLY and CDR2 is FYNNEI. The CDR3 DNA reads TGTGCCAGCAGTGACAGGGTATCCTACGAGCAGTACTTC. Residues: CASSDRVSYEQYF.

In this sample, this clonotype turned up a few times. The genes are TRBV7-9 and TRBJ1-1; a possible D gene is TRBD1 (5 bases). The V gene lost 4 bases and the J gene lost 1 base, with 10 bases spanning the gap. The CDR3 runs 14 residues. Germline CDR1 and CDR2: SEHNR and FQNEAQ (reference sequence). The CDR3 DNA is TGTGCCAGCAGCTCGATGGGGGGGAACACTGAAGCTTTCTTT. Its protein product is CASSSMGGNTEAFF.

This clonotype has a handful of counts. The CDR3 spells CSAQPGDRGRYEQYF. DNA for the CDR3: TGCAGTGCCCAGCCGGGGGACAGGGGACGATACGAGCAGTACTTC. This sequence joins TRBV20-1 and TRBJ2-7, with 10 bases lining up with TRBD1. With 6 bases clipped from V and 4 bases from J, the junction kept 12 bases outside the gene matches. CDR3 length equals 15 residues. The germline CDR1 and CDR2 sequences are DFQATT and SNEGSKA (reference sequence).

This clonotype occurred a few times. The chain uses TRBV4-1 and TRBJ1-5; D not resolved. Per germline, CDR1 MGHRA and CDR2 YSYEKL. This CDR3 has 15 amino acids. Deletions cut 0 bases from V and 11 bases from J, with 17 bases between. CDR3 amino acids: CASSQDLGTQATQHF. The CDR3 nucleotides are TGCGCCAGCAGCCAAGATTTGGGTACGCAGGCAACCCAGCATTTT.

This chain joins TRBV28 and TRBJ2-4, with TRBD2 matching over 7 bases. CDR3 length: 16 amino acids. The germline gives CDR1 MDHEN, CDR2 SYDVKM. The trim removed 7 bases at V and 1 base at J, leaving 10 bases unmatched. The CDR3 DNA sequence: TGTGCCAGCACCTCGGGGGGATTGGGGGCCAAAAACATTCAGTACTTC. Protein: CASTSGGLGAKNIQYF.

This clonotype was picked up a small number of times. V is TRBV6-6 and J is TRBJ1-2; no clear D. V dropped 6 bases and J dropped 4 bases, with 18 bases sitting between them. The CDR3 loop spans 15 amino acids. Germline loops: CDR1 MNHNY, CDR2 SVGAGI (reference sequence). CDR3 DNA: TGTGCCAGCAGGTCTACGCGGGGATGGGGCTATGGCTACACCTTC. It encodes CASRSTRGWGYGYTF.

This clonotype was recorded at least ten times. J is TRBJ2-2 and V is TRBV7-2; tentative D call: TRBD1 (7 bases). CDR3 size: 15 residues. V lost 9 bases to trimming and J lost 5 bases, with 19 bases between them. In germline, CDR1 is SGHTA, CDR2 FQGNSA. For the CDR3, the DNA is TGTGCCAGTGAGGATCCGACAGGGAGGACCGGGGAGCTGTTTTTT. This translates into CASEDPTGRTGELFF.

This clonotype has only a few counts. CDR3 sequence reads: CASSLGRDSNQPQHF. In DNA form, the CDR3 reads TGTGCCAGCAGCTTAGGAAGAGATAGCAATCAGCCCCAGCATTTT. The V and J genes are TRBV7-9 and TRBJ1-5, with D hard to call. Trimming cost V 1 base and J 0 bases, with 7 bases left between them. This CDR3 contains 15 residues. Per germline, CDR1 SEHNR and CDR2 FQNEAQ (reference sequence).

This chain connects TRBV12-3 or TRBV12-4 to TRBJ2-7; TRBD2 matches 13 bases. The CDR3 runs 15 residues. The trim removed 6 bases at V and 7 bases at J, leaving 9 bases unmatched. The CDR3 is CASRGTPGLAGEQYF. CDR3 coding DNA: TGTGCCAGCAGGGGTACTCCGGGACTAGCGGGGGAGCAGTACTTC.

This clonotype occurred a few times. The CDR3, as DNA: TGTGCCAGCAGCTTAGCGGGGTTCACCGGGGAGCTGTTTTTT. The encoded protein is CASSLAGFTGELFF. The rearrangement links TRBV7-6 to TRBJ2-2; no reliable D call. There are 14 residues in the CDR3. Trimming stripped 0 bases from V and 4 bases from J, with 6 bases between. Germline values: CDR1 SGHVS, CDR2 FNYEAQ.

This clonotype was found a few times. The chain has TRBV7-2 and TRBJ1-4; D gene ambiguous. Trimming took off 1 base at V and 12 bases at J, with 9 bases between the two ends. The CDR3 runs 12 residues. Germline loops: CDR1 SGHTA, CDR2 FQGNSA. The CDR3 reads CASSLGFPELFF. CDR3 nucleotide sequence: TGTGCCAGCAGCTTAGGGTTCCCGGAACTGTTTTTT. The full variable domain, with the rest looked up from reference TRBV7-2 and TRBJ1-4, is GAGVSQSPSNKVTEKGKDVELRCDPISGHTALYWYRQSLGQGLEFLIYFQGNSAPDKSGLPSDRFSAERTGGSVSTLTIQRTQQEDSAVYLCASSLGFPELFFGSGTQLSVL.

The chain employs TRBV28 and TRBJ2-3; D not certain. Trimming removed 7 bases from V and 0 bases from J, with 23 bases in between. Per the germline V gene, CDR1 is MDHEN and CDR2 is SYDVKM. This CDR3 is built from 18 residues. The CDR3 loop is CASTSKRLGATSTDTQYF. The CDR3 bases are TGTGCCAGCACCTCAAAACGGTTAGGCGCGACTAGCACAGATACGCAGTATTTT.

J is TRBJ1-2 and V is TRBV2, with D unresolved. The CDR3 is made up of 14 amino acids. Trimming stripped 4 bases from V and 0 bases from J, with 9 bases between. Germline assignment: CDR1 SNHLY and CDR2 FYNNEI. The CDR3 is CASSVVGPNYGYTF. DNA for the CDR3: TGTGCCAGCAGTGTGGTCGGTCCTAACTATGGCTACACCTTC. Drawing the rest from reference TRBV2 and TRBJ1-2, the complete variable domain is EPEVTQTPSHQVTQMGQEVILRCVPISNHLYFYWYRQILGQKVEFLVSFYNNEISEKSEIFDDQFSVERPDGSNFTLKIRSTKLEDSAMYFCASSVVGPNYGYTFGSGTRLTVV.

This clonotype has just a few counts. The chain joins TRBV7-2 to TRBJ1-2; 8 bases map to TRBD1. The length of the CDR3 is 15 residues. Germline V CDR1 and CDR2: SGHTA, FQGNSA. Germline trimming cut 5 bases from V and 4 bases from J; bases unmatched to any gene: 9. CDR3 region: CASSPRRDRLYGYTF. Written as DNA, the CDR3 is TGTGCCAGCAGCCCCCGACGGGACAGGCTCTATGGCTACACCTTC. Drawing the rest from reference TRBV7-2 and TRBJ1-2, the complete variable domain is GAGVSQSPSNKVTEKGKDVELRCDPISGHTALYWYRQSLGQGLEFLIYFQGNSAPDKSGLPSDRFSAERTGGSVSTLTIQRTQQEDSAVYLCASSPRRDRLYGYTFGSGTRLTVV.

This CDR3 reads CASSQDEDRGPIDTQYF. CDR3 DNA: TGTGCCAGCAGCCAAGATGAGGACAGGGGGCCGATAGATACGCAGTATTTT. The chain couples TRBV7-2 to TRBJ2-3; 11 bases agree with TRBD1. The CDR3 has 17 residues. CDR1 is SGHTA, CDR2 FQGNSA, per germline. Trimming cost V 5 bases and J 5 bases; bases outside gene matches: 12.

The rearrangement links TRBV2 to TRBJ2-7, with 8 bases that match TRBD1. CDR3 size: 15 residues. From germline, CDR1 is SNHLY and CDR2 FYNNEI. Trimming at V came to 5 bases and at J to 0 bases, leaving 6 bases not matched to a gene. The CDR3 DNA is TGTGCCAGCAGTCTGACAGGGGTAAGCTCCTACGAGCAGTACTTC. Residues: CASSLTGVSSYEQYF.

The genes are TRBV6-2 or TRBV6-3 and TRBJ1-5; no clear D gene. This CDR3 is 13 amino acids long. V was trimmed by 10 bases and J by 0 bases, leaving 10 bases between them. Germline CDR1 and CDR2: MNHEY and SVGEGT. CDR3 bases: TGTGCCATCTCCGGCTTTAGCAATCAGCCCCAGCATTTT. Translation: CAISGFSNQPQHF.

This clonotype has only a few counts. The chain's CDR3 is CATSTDRQFSYEQYF. Written as DNA, the CDR3 is TGTGCCACGTCTACAGACAGGCAATTCTCCTACGAGCAGTACTTC. The chain couples TRBV7-9 to TRBJ2-7; TRBD1 might be the D (6 bases). There are 15 residues in the CDR3. V was shortened by 10 bases and J by 0 bases, with 19 bases between the two germline ends. Germline loops: CDR1 SEHNR, CDR2 FQNEAQ (reference sequence).

This clonotype was observed a handful of times. The J gene is TRBJ2-1, the V gene TRBV29-1; D possibly uses TRBD1 or TRBD2 (5 bases each). V was pared by 3 bases and J by 2 bases, with 20 bases between. Germline V gene sequence: CDR1 SQVTM, CDR2 ANQGSEA. This CDR3 comprises 17 residues. The CDR3 loop reads CSVEGIGGSRAYNEQFF. Written as DNA, the CDR3 is TGCAGCGTTGAGGGGATTGGGGGATCTAGAGCCTACAATGAGCAGTTCTTC.

A few counts support this clonotype. This chain joins TRBV7-9 and TRBJ1-1; weak D call: TRBD1 (6 bases). From germline, CDR1 is SEHNR and CDR2 FQNEAQ (reference sequence). The V gene lost 10 bases and the J gene lost 7 bases, with 19 bases spanning the gap. The CDR3 is made up of 13 amino acids. CDR3 residues: CATWSSGTNEAFF. As DNA, the CDR3 is TGTGCCACCTGGTCTTCCGGGACAAATGAAGCTTTCTTT.